The 6 T cell receptor beta chains presented below share a single source sample, sequenced in a study of T cell repertoires in cytomegalovirus infection. Which antigens these TCRs recognize remains unknown. Each CDR3 protein gets one entry after TCRdb re-called the reads with MiXCR. The sample lists about 920,000 distinct CDR3 sequences; roughly 30% were seen once. The specimen was cultured CD8+ T cells from PBMCs, collected from culture after CMV antigen stimulation. The receptors were sampled from a human donor in good health (CMV status not recorded). Some clones in this sample may be carry-over from other donors' samples.

V is TRBV9 and J is TRBJ2-3; the match to TRBD2 covers 7 bases. Germline V gene sequence: CDR1 SGDLS, CDR2 YYNGEE. V dropped 4 bases and J dropped 2; count of bases not matched to a gene: 10. CDR3 length equals 16 residues. The CDR3, as DNA: TGTGCCAGCAGCTCCTCTGGTGGGGGGGTCACAGATACGCAGTATTTT. Its translation is CASSSSGGGVTDTQYF.

The chain couples TRBV6-6 to TRBJ2-7; 7 bases fit TRBD1. Germline lookup yields CDR1 MNHNY and CDR2 SVGAGI (reference sequence). This CDR3 has 14 residues. Trimming cost V 4 bases and J 2 bases; bases outside gene matches: 5. DNA for the CDR3: TGTGCCAGCAGTTTTGACAGGGTGGCCTACGAGCAGTACTTC. Protein: CASSFDRVAYEQYF.

This clonotype was counted a few times. The chain has TRBV6-1 and TRBJ2-7, with TRBD2 matching 8 bases. V was clipped by 5 bases and J by 3 bases; unmatched bases: 3. The CDR3 runs 13 residues. Looked up from germline, CDR1 is MNHNS and CDR2 is SASEGT. CDR3 amino acids: CASSKGTSYEQYV. CDR3 DNA: TGTGCCAGCAGTAAAGGGACTAGCTACGAGCAGTACGTC.

The chain has TRBV27 and TRBJ1-1; D is uncertain. Trimming stripped 8 bases from V and 4 bases from J, with 17 bases between. This CDR3 spans 14 amino acids. Germline lookup yields CDR1 MNHEY and CDR2 SMNVEV (reference sequence). In DNA form, the CDR3 reads TGTGCCAGCGGTTCGGGAGGGCGCGGCACTGAAGCTTTCTTT. Its protein product is CASGSGGRGTEAFF.

Remarks on this clonotype: Being one base from a much bigger clone, this may be a read error. Here the CDR3 reads CTSRLVPGNTEAFF. DNA of the CDR3: TGCACCAGCAGGCTAGTGCCGGGGAACACTGAAGCTTTCTTT. The chain has TRBV5-1 and TRBJ1-1; unclear D gene. The germline V gene has CDR1 SGHRS and CDR2 YFSETQ. The CDR3 totals 14 residues.

On this clonotype: Its ends do not fully match the called genes, so a read error is possible. The chain employs TRBV27 and TRBJ2-1, with D tentatively TRBD1 or TRBD2 (5 bases each). The CDR3 sequence is 14 residues long. CDR1 is MNHEY, CDR2 SMNVEV, per germline (reference sequence). CDR3 sequence (DNA): TGTGCCGGCAGGCGAGCGGACACTTACAATGAGCAGTTCTTC. Its protein is CAGRRADTYNEQFF.